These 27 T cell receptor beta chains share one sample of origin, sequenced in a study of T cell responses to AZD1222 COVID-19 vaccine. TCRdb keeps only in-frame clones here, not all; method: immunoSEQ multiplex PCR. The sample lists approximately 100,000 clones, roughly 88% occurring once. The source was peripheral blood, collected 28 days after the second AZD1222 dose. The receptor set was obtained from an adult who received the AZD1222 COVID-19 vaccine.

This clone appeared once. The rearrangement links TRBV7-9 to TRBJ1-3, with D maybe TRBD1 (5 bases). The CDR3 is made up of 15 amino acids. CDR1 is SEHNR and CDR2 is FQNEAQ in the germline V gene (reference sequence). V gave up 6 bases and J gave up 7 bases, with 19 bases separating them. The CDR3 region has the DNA TGTGCCAGCAGTTTAACCGGGGCCCCCAGGAACACCATATATTTT. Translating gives CASSLTGAPRNTIYF.

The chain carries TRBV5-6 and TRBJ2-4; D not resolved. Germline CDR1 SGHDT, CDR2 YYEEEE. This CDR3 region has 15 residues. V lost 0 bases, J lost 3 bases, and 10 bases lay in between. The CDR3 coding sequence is TGTGCCAGCAGCTTGGTCCACGACGGCAAAAACATTCAGTACTTC. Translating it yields CASSLVHDGKNIQYF.

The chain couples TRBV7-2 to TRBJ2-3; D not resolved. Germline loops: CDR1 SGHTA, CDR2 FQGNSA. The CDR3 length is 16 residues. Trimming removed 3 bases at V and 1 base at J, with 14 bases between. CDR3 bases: TGTGCCAGCAGCTTTGGCCCCTCAGGCCGCACAGATACGCAGTATTTT. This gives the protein CASSFGPSGRTDTQYF.

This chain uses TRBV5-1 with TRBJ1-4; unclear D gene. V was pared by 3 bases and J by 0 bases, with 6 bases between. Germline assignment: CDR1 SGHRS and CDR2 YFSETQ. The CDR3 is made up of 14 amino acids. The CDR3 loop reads CASSSEATNEKLFF. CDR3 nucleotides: TGCGCCAGCAGCTCAGAAGCAACTAATGAAAAACTGTTTTTT.

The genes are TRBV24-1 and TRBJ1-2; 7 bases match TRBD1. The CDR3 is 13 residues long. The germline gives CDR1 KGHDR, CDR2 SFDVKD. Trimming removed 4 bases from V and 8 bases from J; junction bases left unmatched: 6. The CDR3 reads CATSDPTGDGYTF. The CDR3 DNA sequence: TGTGCCACCAGTGACCCAACAGGGGACGGCTACACCTTC.

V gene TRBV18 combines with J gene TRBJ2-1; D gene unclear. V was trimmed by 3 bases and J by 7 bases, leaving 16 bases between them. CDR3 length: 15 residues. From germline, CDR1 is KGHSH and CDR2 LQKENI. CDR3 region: CASSPDPPGGNEQFF. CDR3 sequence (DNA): TGTGCCAGCTCACCGGACCCACCAGGTGGTAATGAGCAGTTCTTC.

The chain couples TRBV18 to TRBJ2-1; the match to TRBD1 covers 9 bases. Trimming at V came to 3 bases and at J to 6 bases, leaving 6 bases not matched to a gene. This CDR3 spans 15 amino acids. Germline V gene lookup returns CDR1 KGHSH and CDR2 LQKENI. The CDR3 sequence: CASSPLQGASNEQFF. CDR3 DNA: TGTGCCAGCTCACCCCTACAGGGGGCCAGCAATGAGCAGTTCTTC.

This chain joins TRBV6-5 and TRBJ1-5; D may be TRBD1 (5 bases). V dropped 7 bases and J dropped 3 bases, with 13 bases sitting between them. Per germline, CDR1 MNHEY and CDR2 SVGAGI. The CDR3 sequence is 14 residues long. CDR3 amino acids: CASTAGGTNQPQHF. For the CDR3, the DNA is TGTGCCAGCACCGCGGGGGGTACCAATCAGCCCCAGCATTTT.

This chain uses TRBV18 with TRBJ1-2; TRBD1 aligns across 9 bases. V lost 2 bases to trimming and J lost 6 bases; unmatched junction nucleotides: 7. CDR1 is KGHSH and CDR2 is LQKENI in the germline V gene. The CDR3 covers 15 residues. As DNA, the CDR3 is TGTGCCAGCTCACCAGGGACAGGGAACCCAAATGGCTACACCTTC. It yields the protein CASSPGTGNPNGYTF.

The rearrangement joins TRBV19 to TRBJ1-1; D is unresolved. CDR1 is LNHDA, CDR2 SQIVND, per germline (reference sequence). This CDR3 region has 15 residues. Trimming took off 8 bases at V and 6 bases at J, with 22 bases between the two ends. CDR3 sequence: CASSYSLLGRAEAFF. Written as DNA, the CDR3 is TGTGCCAGTTCTTATTCCCTACTAGGTCGTGCTGAAGCTTTCTTT.

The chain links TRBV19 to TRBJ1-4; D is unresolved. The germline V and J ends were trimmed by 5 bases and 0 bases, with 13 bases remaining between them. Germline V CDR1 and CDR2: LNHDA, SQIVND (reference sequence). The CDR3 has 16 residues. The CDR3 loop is CASSRLGITTNEKLFF. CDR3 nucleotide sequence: TGTGCCAGTAGTCGGTTAGGGATTACAACTAATGAAAAACTGTTTTTT. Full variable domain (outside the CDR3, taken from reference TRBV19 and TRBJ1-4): DGGITQSPKYLFRKEGQNVTLSCEQNLNHDAMYWYRQDPGQGLRLIYYSQIVNDFQKGDIAEGYSVSREKKESFPLTVTSAQKNPTAFYLCASSRLGITTNEKLFFGSGTQLSVL.

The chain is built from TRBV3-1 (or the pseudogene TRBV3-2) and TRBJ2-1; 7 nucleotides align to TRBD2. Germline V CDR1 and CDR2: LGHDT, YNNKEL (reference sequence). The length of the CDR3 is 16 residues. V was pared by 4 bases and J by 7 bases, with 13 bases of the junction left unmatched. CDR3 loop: CASSLTSGLGGNEQFF. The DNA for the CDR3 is TGTGCCAGCAGCCTAACTTCGGGACTCGGGGGGAATGAGCAGTTCTTC.

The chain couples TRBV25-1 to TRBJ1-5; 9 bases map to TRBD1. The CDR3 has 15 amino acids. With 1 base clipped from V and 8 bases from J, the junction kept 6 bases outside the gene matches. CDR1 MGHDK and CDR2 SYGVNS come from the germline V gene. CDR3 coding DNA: TGTGCCAGCAGTGAATCGGGGACAGGGAGTAAGCCCCAGCATTTT. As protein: CASSESGTGSKPQHF.

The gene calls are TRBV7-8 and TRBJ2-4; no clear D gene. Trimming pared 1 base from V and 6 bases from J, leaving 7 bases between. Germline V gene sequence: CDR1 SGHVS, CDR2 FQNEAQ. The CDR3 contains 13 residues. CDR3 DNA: TGTGCCAGCAGCTTAGTGGGTACAAACATTCAGTACTTC. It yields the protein CASSLVGTNIQYF.

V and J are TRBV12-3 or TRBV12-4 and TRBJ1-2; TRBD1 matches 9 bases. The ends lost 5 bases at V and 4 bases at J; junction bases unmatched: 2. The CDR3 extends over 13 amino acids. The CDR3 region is CASSMGQGYGYTF. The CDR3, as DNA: TGTGCCAGCAGTATGGGACAGGGCTATGGCTACACCTTC.

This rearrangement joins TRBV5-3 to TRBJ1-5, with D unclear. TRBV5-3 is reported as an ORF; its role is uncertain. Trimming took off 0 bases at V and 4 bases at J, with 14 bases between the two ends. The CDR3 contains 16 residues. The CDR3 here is CARSLAVAGGNQPQHF. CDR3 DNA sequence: TGTGCCAGAAGCTTGGCCGTGGCAGGTGGAAATCAGCCCCAGCATTTT.

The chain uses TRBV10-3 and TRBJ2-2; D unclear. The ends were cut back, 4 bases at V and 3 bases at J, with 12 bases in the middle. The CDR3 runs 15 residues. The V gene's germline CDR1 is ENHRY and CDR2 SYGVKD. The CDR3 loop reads CAISVRPTDTGELFF. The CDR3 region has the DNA TGTGCCATCAGTGTACGTCCCACCGACACCGGGGAGCTGTTTTTT.

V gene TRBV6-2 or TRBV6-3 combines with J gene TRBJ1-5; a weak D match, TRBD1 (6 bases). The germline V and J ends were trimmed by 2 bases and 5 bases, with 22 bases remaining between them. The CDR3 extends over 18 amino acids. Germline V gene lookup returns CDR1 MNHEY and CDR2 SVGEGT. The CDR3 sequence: CASSYRRDTRAGDQPQHF. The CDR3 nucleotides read TGTGCCAGCAGTTACCGAAGGGACACTCGGGCAGGGGATCAGCCCCAGCATTTT.

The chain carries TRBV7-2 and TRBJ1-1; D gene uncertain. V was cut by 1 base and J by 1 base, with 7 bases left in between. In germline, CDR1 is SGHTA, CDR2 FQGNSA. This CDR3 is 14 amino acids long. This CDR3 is CASSLGMANTEAFF. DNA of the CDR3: TGTGCCAGCAGCTTAGGTATGGCGAACACTGAAGCTTTCTTT.

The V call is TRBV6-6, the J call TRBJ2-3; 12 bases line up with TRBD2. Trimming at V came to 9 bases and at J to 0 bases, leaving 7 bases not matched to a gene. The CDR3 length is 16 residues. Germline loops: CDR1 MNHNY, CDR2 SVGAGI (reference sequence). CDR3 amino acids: CASSRGTSGSTDTQYF. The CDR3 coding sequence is TGTGCCAGTTCAAGGGGGACTAGCGGGAGCACAGATACGCAGTATTTT.

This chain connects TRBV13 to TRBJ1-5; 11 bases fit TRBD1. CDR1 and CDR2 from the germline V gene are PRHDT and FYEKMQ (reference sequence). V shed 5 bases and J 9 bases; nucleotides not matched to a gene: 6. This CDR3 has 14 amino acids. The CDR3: CASSVRTGGAPQHF. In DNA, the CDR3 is TGTGCCAGCAGCGTGAGGACAGGGGGCGCGCCCCAGCATTTT. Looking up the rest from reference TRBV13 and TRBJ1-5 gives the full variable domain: AAGVIQSPRHLIKEKRETATLKCYPIPRHDTVYWYQQGPGQDPQFLISFYEKMQSDKGSIPDRFSAQQFSDYHSELNMSSLELGDSALYFCASSVRTGGAPQHFGDGTRLSIL.

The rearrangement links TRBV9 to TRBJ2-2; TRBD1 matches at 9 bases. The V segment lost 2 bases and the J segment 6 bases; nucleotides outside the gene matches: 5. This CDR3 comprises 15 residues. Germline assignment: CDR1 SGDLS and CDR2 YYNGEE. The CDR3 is CASSVGTGRSGELFF. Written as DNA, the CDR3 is TGTGCCAGCAGCGTCGGGACAGGGCGTTCCGGGGAGCTGTTTTTT.

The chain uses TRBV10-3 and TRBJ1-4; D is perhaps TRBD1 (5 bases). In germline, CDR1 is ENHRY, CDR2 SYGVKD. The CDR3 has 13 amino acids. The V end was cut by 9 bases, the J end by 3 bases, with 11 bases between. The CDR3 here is CAMRQPPNEKLFF. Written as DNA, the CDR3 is TGTGCCATGAGACAGCCACCTAATGAAAAACTGTTTTTT.

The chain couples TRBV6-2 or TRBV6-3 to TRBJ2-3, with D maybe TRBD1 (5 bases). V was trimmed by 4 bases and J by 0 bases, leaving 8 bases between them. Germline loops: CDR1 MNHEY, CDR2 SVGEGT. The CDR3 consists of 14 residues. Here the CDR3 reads CASSSDTSTDTQYF. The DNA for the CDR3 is TGTGCCAGCAGTTCGGACACTAGCACAGATACGCAGTATTTT.

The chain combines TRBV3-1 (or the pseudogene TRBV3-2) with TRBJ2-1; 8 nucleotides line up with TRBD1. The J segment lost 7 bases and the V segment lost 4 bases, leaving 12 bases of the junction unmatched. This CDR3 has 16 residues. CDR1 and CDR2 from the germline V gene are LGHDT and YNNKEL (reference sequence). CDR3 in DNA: TGTGCCAGCAGCCCCGCGAGCGCGACAGGGGTTAATGAGCAGTTCTTC. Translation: CASSPASATGVNEQFF.

This CDR3 is CASTVTTPYNEQFF. In nucleotides, the CDR3 is TGTGCCAGCACGGTAACTACCCCGTACAATGAGCAGTTCTTC. This chain connects TRBV2 to TRBJ2-1; D unclear. The CDR3 sequence is 14 residues long. Trimming took off 7 bases at V and 4 bases at J, with 14 bases between the two ends. Germline lookup yields CDR1 SNHLY and CDR2 FYNNEI.

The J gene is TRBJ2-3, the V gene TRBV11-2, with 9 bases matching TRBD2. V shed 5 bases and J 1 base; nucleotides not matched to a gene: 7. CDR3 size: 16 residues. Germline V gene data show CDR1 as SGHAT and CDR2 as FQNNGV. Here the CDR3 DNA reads TGTGCCAGCAGCCGCACGGGACTAGCTGGCACAGATACGCAGTATTTT. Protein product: CASSRTGLAGTDTQYF.